These 16 T cell receptor beta chains were all obtained from the same sample, sequenced in a study of T cells in Graves' hyperthyroidism and ophthalmopathy. RNA transcripts served as the template for amplifying TCR beta CDR3 regions. TCR CDR3 underwent first-round RT-PCR with the HTBI primer set. TCRdb re-analysed the multiplex PCR reads in MiXCR, keeping a single row per CDR3 protein. The sample includes hundreds of thousands of distinct CDR3 sequences, around 15% of them seen just once. The sample was blood. The receptors here all came from a woman aged 25-40 years with Graves' hyperthyroidism.

This clonotype occurred many times. The rearrangement links TRBV20-1 to TRBJ2-1, with 15 bases lining up with TRBD2. This CDR3 is built from 15 residues. With V trimmed by 5 bases and J by 5 bases, 4 bases remained unmatched. In germline, CDR1 is DFQATT, CDR2 SNEGSKA (reference sequence). The CDR3 spells CSADGLAGGNNEQFF. The CDR3, as DNA: TGCAGTGCTGACGGACTAGCGGGAGGGAACAATGAGCAGTTCTTC.

This clonotype occurred many times. V is TRBV20-1 and J is TRBJ1-1; D not resolved. Trimming left V 5 bases short and J 11 bases short, with 24 bases between. The CDR3 extends over 14 amino acids. Per the germline V gene, CDR1 is DFQATT and CDR2 is SNEGSKA (reference sequence). This chain's CDR3 is CSAPRHTDARVAFF. The DNA of the CDR3 is TGCAGTGCTCCTCGACATACGGACGCCCGGGTTGCTTTCTTT.

V is TRBV11-2 and J is TRBJ2-1; a weak D match, TRBD2 (6 bases). The CDR3 extends over 17 amino acids. V was pared by 5 bases and J by 3 bases, with 20 bases between. Germline CDR1 reads SGHAT; CDR2 reads FQNNGV. In DNA form, the CDR3 reads TGTGCCAGCAGCCCCCACCTTGGACTATCAAACTACAATGAGCAGTTCTTC. Protein product: CASSPHLGLSNYNEQFF.

This clonotype was recorded many times. CDR3 protein: CASSYVVGNEQFF. The CDR3, as DNA: TGTGCCAGCAGTTACGTGGTGGGGAATGAGCAGTTCTTC. The V and J genes are TRBV6-6 and TRBJ2-1, with unresolved D. V lost 2 bases, J lost 7 bases, and 9 bases lay in between. Germline assignment: CDR1 MNHNY and CDR2 SVGAGI (reference sequence). The CDR3 totals 13 residues.

The V and J genes are TRBV20-1 and TRBJ2-2, with TRBD2 matching 12 bases. CDR1 and CDR2 from the germline V gene are DFQATT and SNEGSKA (reference sequence). J lost 7 bases, V lost 2 bases, and 5 bases had no gene match. CDR3 length: 15 amino acids. The CDR3 sequence: CSARHGLAGHGELFF. Here the CDR3 DNA reads TGCAGTGCTAGACACGGACTAGCGGGACACGGGGAGCTGTTTTTT.

This clonotype was seen repeatedly, ten times or more. The V gene is TRBV10-3, the J gene TRBJ2-3; 9 positions match TRBD2. This CDR3 is 17 amino acids long. CDR1 and CDR2 from the germline V gene are ENHRY and SYGVKD. V was pared by 0 bases and J by 2 bases, with 6 bases of the junction left unmatched. In DNA, the CDR3 is TGTGCCATCAGTGAGTCGCGGGAGGGCCATAACACAGATACGCAGTATTTT. Amino acids: CAISESREGHNTDTQYF.

V usage is TRBV19 and J usage is TRBJ2-1, with D possibly matching TRBD1 (7 bases). V gave up 2 bases and J gave up 9 bases, with 17 bases separating them. The CDR3 contains 15 residues. Germline V gene lookup returns CDR1 LNHDA and CDR2 SQIVND (reference sequence). CDR3 bases: TGTGCCAGTAGTATATTTCAGGGGGGCGTGAGTGAGCAGTTCTTC. Amino acids: CASSIFQGGVSEQFF.

On this clonotype itself: With a much larger clone just one base away, this may be a read error. This chain joins TRBV28 and TRBJ2-5; possibly TRBD1 for D (8 bases). Germline-derived CDR1 and CDR2 are MDHEN and SYDVKM. V lost 2 bases and J 7 bases, leaving 20 bases between the germline ends. This CDR3 comprises 16 residues. The CDR3 region has the DNA TGTGCCAGCAGTTTAGCCTCGGCTAGCGGACAGGGGACCCAGTACTTC. Translating it yields CASSLASASGQGTQYF. The full variable domain, with the rest looked up from reference TRBV28 and TRBJ2-5, is DVKVTQSSRYLVKRTGEKVFLECVQDMDHENMFWYRQDPGLGLRLIYFSYDVKMKEKGDIPEGYSVSREKKERFSLILESASTNQTSMYLCASSLASASGQGTQYFGPGTRLLVL.

This clonotype was counted only a few times. This sequence joins TRBV5-1 and TRBJ1-1; D ambiguous. V lost 7 bases to trimming and J lost 8 bases, with 15 bases between them. The germline V gene has CDR1 SGHRS and CDR2 YFSETQ. This CDR3 is 12 amino acids long. This CDR3 is CASVAPPAEAFF. DNA of the CDR3: TGCGCCAGCGTCGCGCCCCCGGCCGAAGCTTTCTTT.

A note on this clonotype: A read error may be the cause here, since a much bigger clone is one base away. V and J are TRBV20-1 and TRBJ2-3; D might be TRBD1 (7 bases). This CDR3 comprises 15 residues. Germline CDR1 and CDR2: DFQATT and SNEGSKA (reference sequence). CDR3 sequence: CSAVRGSGGTDAQYF. DNA for the CDR3: TGCAGTGCGGTCAGGGGGTCTGGGGGGACAGATGCGCAGTATTTT.

The chain links TRBV5-1 to TRBJ1-6; D remains ambiguous. V gave up 4 bases and J gave up 7 bases, with 15 bases separating them. This CDR3 contains 15 residues. CDR1 is SGHRS and CDR2 is YFSETQ in the germline V gene. CDR3 in DNA: TGCGCCAGCAGCCGAGGCACGGAGCCAAATTCACCCCTCCACTTT. This gives the protein CASSRGTEPNSPLHF. Supplemented by reference TRBV5-1 and TRBJ1-6, the full variable domain reads KAGVTQTPRYLIKTRGQQVTLSCSPISGHRSVSWYQQTPGQGLQFLFEYFSETQRNKGNFPGRFSGRQFSNSRSEMNVSTLELGDSALYLCASSRGTEPNSPLHFGNGTRLTVT.

At least ten counts were recorded for this clonotype. The genes are TRBV27 and TRBJ2-5; D possibly corresponds to TRBD2 (7 bases). The CDR3 totals 12 residues. Germline CDR1 MNHEY, CDR2 SMNVEV (reference sequence). Trimming took 11 bases from V and 5 from J, leaving 15 bases between them. CDR3 nucleotides: TGTGCCCCAGGGGCCGGGGGGGAGACCCAGTACTTC. It codes for CAPGAGGETQYF.

This clonotype was recorded at least ten times. This sequence joins TRBV10-3 and TRBJ1-1, with 7 bases identical to TRBD1. The trim removed 6 bases at V and 0 bases at J, leaving 4 bases unmatched. CDR1 is ENHRY, CDR2 SYGVKD, per germline. This CDR3 is built from 14 residues. The CDR3 loop reads CAIRGDRMNTEAFF. Here the CDR3 DNA reads TGTGCCATCAGGGGGGACAGAATGAACACTGAAGCTTTCTTT.

This clonotype was observed many times. The V and J genes are TRBV11-2 and TRBJ2-7; the D gene is possibly TRBD1 (5 bases). The germline gives CDR1 SGHAT, CDR2 FQNNGV. Trimming pared 5 bases from V and 3 bases from J, leaving 14 bases between. The CDR3 has 14 residues. CDR3 nucleotide sequence: TGTGCCAGCAGCCCAGAGGCGCAGGGCTACGAGCAGTACTTC. Protein sequence: CASSPEAQGYEQYF.

In its sample, this clonotype was seen many times. This rearrangement joins TRBV6-5 to TRBJ2-5, with 11 nucleotides matching TRBD2. Looked up from germline, CDR1 is MNHEY and CDR2 is SVGAGI. With V trimmed by 2 bases and J by 4 bases, 12 bases remained unmatched. This CDR3 contains 18 residues. CDR3 protein: CASSYGPLAGGRGETQYF. CDR3 bases: TGTGCCAGCAGTTACGGTCCCTTAGCGGGAGGGAGGGGAGAGACCCAGTACTTC.

At least ten counts were recorded for this clonotype. J is TRBJ2-7 and V is TRBV28; perhaps TRBD2 as D (5 bases). The CDR3 runs to 14 residues. CDR1 MDHEN and CDR2 SYDVKM come from the germline V gene. V lost 0 bases and J 5 bases, leaving 11 bases between the germline ends. This CDR3 is CASSLWVGINEQYF. The CDR3 DNA reads TGTGCCAGCAGTTTATGGGTCGGGATTAACGAGCAGTACTTC.